The 22 T cell receptor beta chains in this list originate from one sample, sequenced in a study of neurological immune-mediated disorders. TCRdb used MiXCR to reprocess the 5' RACE reads, holding one entry per CDR3 protein. The sample records roughly 80,000 distinct CDR3 sequences, more than 15% being singletons. The sequencing input was PBMCs. These receptors were obtained from a woman in her 40s in good health.

Points on this clonotype: It may be a read error: a sequence one base away is much more abundant. The chain has TRBV5-1 and TRBJ1-1, with TRBD1 matching over 10 bases. The CDR3 runs to 15 residues. Trimming took 0 bases from V and 11 from J; bases not matched to a gene: 10. Germline lookup yields CDR1 SGHRS and CDR2 YFSETQ. The CDR3 DNA sequence: TGCGCCAGCAGCTTGGATACCCGGACAGGGGGTGTGGCTTTCTTT. Translated, it gives CASSLDTRTGGVAFF.

This clonotype was seen repeatedly, ten times or more. V usage is TRBV12-3 or TRBV12-4 and J usage is TRBJ1-2; no clear D gene. The CDR3 extends over 13 amino acids. V gave up 3 bases and J gave up 5 bases, with 10 bases separating them. CDR3 sequence: CASSLLFLYGYTF. Here the CDR3 DNA reads TGTGCCAGCAGTTTGTTGTTTTTATATGGCTACACCTTC.

This clonotype has just a few counts. The chain links TRBV5-1 to TRBJ1-2; unclear D gene. Per the germline V gene, CDR1 is SGHRS and CDR2 is YFSETQ. V was trimmed by 1 base and J by 12 bases, leaving 13 bases between them. The CDR3 consists of 12 residues. CDR3 nucleotide sequence: TGCGCCAGCAGCTTGATTAGTGGAGGTCACACCTTC. Translation: CASSLISGGHTF.

This clonotype occurred many times. The chain links TRBV6-1 to TRBJ1-2; D gene unclear. Trimming took off 1 base at V and 2 bases at J, with 8 bases between the two ends. Germline assignment: CDR1 MNHNS and CDR2 SASEGT. The CDR3 contains 14 residues. CDR3 bases: TGTGCCAGCAGTGAAGAGTTCGGAAACTATGGCTACACCTTC. Translating it yields CASSEEFGNYGYTF.

In this sample, this clonotype turned up many times. The CDR3 region has the DNA TGCGCCAGCAGCTGGGGACGGAATAACACTGAAGCTTTCTTT. This translates into CASSWGRNNTEAFF. The chain carries TRBV4-1 and TRBJ1-1; a possible D gene is TRBD1 (5 bases). Germline V gives CDR1 MGHRA, CDR2 YSYEKL. Trimming shortened V by 5 bases and J by 2 bases, and 12 bases separated the two germline ends. This CDR3 region has 14 residues.

This clonotype was recorded at least ten times. The chain is built from TRBV27 and TRBJ2-3; 9 bases are a match to TRBD2. There are 17 residues in the CDR3. V shed 4 bases and J 2 bases; nucleotides not matched to a gene: 10. CDR1 is MNHEY and CDR2 is SMNVEV in the germline V gene (reference sequence). The CDR3 reads CASSSLGSGGPTDTQYF. The CDR3 DNA sequence: TGTGCCAGCAGTTCTCTAGGAAGCGGGGGGCCCACAGATACGCAGTATTTT.

This chain links TRBV10-3 with TRBJ1-1; 7 positions agree with TRBD1. The germline V gene encodes CDR1 ENHRY and CDR2 SYGVKD. The CDR3 totals 13 residues. V gave up 8 bases and J gave up 2 bases; unmatched junction bases: 5. The CDR3 region is CAIRQGGNTEAFF. The CDR3 DNA sequence: TGTGCCATCCGACAGGGCGGAAACACTGAAGCTTTCTTT.

About this clonotype itself: This could be a read error, since a much larger clone is one nucleotide away. J is TRBJ2-5 and V is TRBV20-1; 8 positions agree with TRBD2. Germline values: CDR1 DFQATT, CDR2 SNEGSKA (reference sequence). The CDR3 spans 13 residues. Trimming removed 6 bases from V and 7 bases from J; junction bases left unmatched: 10. The CDR3 here is CSAKAGVHGTQYF. The CDR3 DNA follows: TGCAGTGCAAAAGCGGGGGTGCATGGGACCCAGTACTTC.

Ten or more counts support this clonotype. The chain recombines TRBV12-3 or TRBV12-4 with TRBJ2-3; D not resolved. This CDR3 is built from 13 residues. V was cut by 3 bases and J by 8 bases, with 12 bases left in between. The CDR3 DNA reads as TGTGCCAGCAGTTTGCCCCCTAATACTACGCAGTATTTT. Its protein is CASSLPPNTTQYF.

The table lists this clonotype with many counts. The chain uses TRBV18 and TRBJ2-3; D is unclear. CDR3 length: 13 residues. Per the germline V gene, CDR1 is KGHSH and CDR2 is LQKENI. Trimming cost V 3 bases and J 5 bases, with 9 bases left between them. The CDR3 DNA reads as TGTGCCAGCTCACCGGTAAAAAGAGATACGCAGTATTTT. It is translated as CASSPVKRDTQYF.

This clonotype was recorded at least ten times. This chain uses TRBV7-2 with TRBJ1-1; tentatively, D is TRBD1 (5 bases). The CDR3 runs 14 residues. The ends were cut back, 5 bases at V and 1 base at J, with 11 bases in the middle. Looked up from germline, CDR1 is SGHTA and CDR2 is FQGNSA. In DNA, the CDR3 is TGTGCCAGCAGCCAACCCAGGGAGAACACTGAAGCTTTCTTT. Amino acids: CASSQPRENTEAFF.

This clonotype was found many times. J is TRBJ1-2 and V is TRBV29-1; no clear D. V was clipped by 7 bases and J by 3 bases, with 15 bases between them. This CDR3 contains 13 residues. CDR1 is SQVTM and CDR2 is ANQGSEA in the germline V gene. The CDR3 reads CSGGEGFDYGYTF. The CDR3 DNA reads TGCAGCGGTGGCGAGGGTTTTGACTATGGCTACACCTTC.

This clonotype has at least ten counts. The chain carries TRBV7-2 and TRBJ2-5, with TRBD1 matching over 9 bases. V lost 5 bases, J lost 3 bases, and 7 bases stayed unmatched. The CDR3 spans 15 residues. Germline V gene data show CDR1 as SGHTA and CDR2 as FQGNSA. CDR3 sequence reads: CASSRSGQGKETQYF. CDR3 nucleotides: TGTGCCAGCAGCCGATCGGGACAGGGTAAAGAGACCCAGTACTTC.

In its sample, this clonotype was seen many times. In DNA, the CDR3 is TGTGCCAGCAGCTTAGTGGATTCGGGTGTCGAGCAGTACGTC. Its translation: CASSLVDSGVEQYV. The rearrangement links TRBV7-2 to TRBJ2-7; no definite D call. The CDR3 is 14 amino acids. Germline V gene data show CDR1 as SGHTA and CDR2 as FQGNSA. The germline V and J ends were trimmed by 1 base and 6 bases, with 13 bases remaining between them.

This clonotype was counted at least ten times. The chain couples TRBV9 to TRBJ2-1; 8 nucleotides align to TRBD1. This CDR3 spans 16 amino acids. Germline V lookup: CDR1 SGDLS, CDR2 YYNGEE. V lost 4 bases to trimming and J lost 2 bases; unmatched junction nucleotides: 8. This CDR3 is CASSSSGTGAYNEQFF. For the CDR3, the DNA is TGTGCCAGCAGCAGCTCCGGGACAGGTGCCTACAATGAGCAGTTCTTC. Looking up the rest from reference TRBV9 and TRBJ2-1 gives the full variable domain: DSGVTQTPKHLITATGQRVTLRCSPRSGDLSVYWYQQSLDQGLQFLIQYYNGEERAKGNILERFSAQQFPDLHSELNLSSLELGDSALYFCASSSSGTGAYNEQFFGPGTRLTVL.

This clonotype was counted many times. This sequence joins TRBV2 and TRBJ1-3, with TRBD1 matching over 8 bases. V was clipped by 2 bases and J by 2 bases; unmatched bases: 2. CDR3 size: 15 residues. The germline gives CDR1 SNHLY, CDR2 FYNNEI. CDR3 region: CASSEQGAPGNTIYF. In nucleotides, the CDR3 is TGTGCCAGCAGTGAACAGGGGGCGCCTGGAAACACCATATATTTT.

This clonotype occurred many times. V and J are TRBV20-1 and TRBJ1-2; D remains ambiguous. The V and J ends lost 0 bases and 5 bases respectively, with 13 bases between them. The CDR3 spans 14 residues. The germline CDR1 and CDR2 sequences are DFQATT and SNEGSKA (reference sequence). In nucleotides, the CDR3 is TGCAGTGCTAGAGATCGGCGGCAGACATATGGCTACACCTTC. Translated: CSARDRRQTYGYTF.

This clonotype was recorded at least ten times. This chain links TRBV20-1 with TRBJ1-5, with D possibly being TRBD1 (5 bases). Germline CDR1 DFQATT, CDR2 SNEGSKA (reference sequence). This CDR3 has 16 residues. The V end was cut by 0 bases, the J end by 2 bases, with 14 bases between. CDR3 bases: TGCAGTGCTAGAGATCTTGCTGGCAGGGGCAATCAGCCCCAGCATTTT. Its protein product is CSARDLAGRGNQPQHF.

This clonotype was seen repeatedly, ten times or more. The chain uses TRBV5-6 and TRBJ2-1, with D perhaps matching TRBD1 or TRBD2 (5 bases each). Trimming pared 1 base from V and 6 bases from J, leaving 11 bases between. This CDR3 has 14 amino acids. CDR1 is SGHDT and CDR2 is YYEEEE in the germline V gene. The CDR3 DNA reads TGTGCCAGCAGCTTGCTCGGGGACCTCAATGAGCAGTTCTTC. It yields the protein CASSLLGDLNEQFF.

This clonotype was found many times. This rearrangement joins TRBV7-9 to TRBJ2-5, with 10 positions matching TRBD1. Germline-derived CDR1 and CDR2 are SEHNR and FQNEAQ (reference sequence). J gave up 5 bases and V 5 bases, and 11 bases lay outside the gene matches. The CDR3 totals 16 residues. The CDR3 is CASSALATTGGETQYF. Written as DNA, the CDR3 is TGTGCCAGCAGCGCCCTAGCCACGACAGGGGGCGAGACCCAGTACTTC.

This clonotype was counted many times. The J gene is TRBJ2-2, the V gene TRBV5-1; D is uncertain. V dropped 1 base and J dropped 7 bases, with 14 bases sitting between them. Germline CDR1 SGHRS, CDR2 YFSETQ. The CDR3 is 15 residues long. This chain's CDR3 is CASSLFRQSIGELFF. The CDR3 nucleotides read TGCGCCAGCAGCTTGTTTCGCCAGTCTATCGGGGAGCTGTTTTTT.

This clonotype was recorded at least ten times. The rearrangement uses TRBV6-5 and TRBJ1-3, with D tentatively TRBD1 (5 bases). The CDR3 consists of 15 residues. Trimming cost V 1 base and J 1 base, with 8 bases left between them. Germline CDR1 reads MNHEY; CDR2 reads SVGAGI. The CDR3 DNA follows: TGTGCCAGCAGTTACTGGGGGGGGTCTGGAAACACCATATATTTT. Protein sequence: CASSYWGGSGNTIYF.